This T cell receptor (beta chain) appears in the sequencing data of a study of blood T cells in healthy people across ages. Primed by a sample-barcoded 5' primer and a J-beta primer mix, a second PCR proceeded for about 7 to 11 cycles. Each CDR3 protein gets one entry after TCRdb re-called the 5' RACE reads with MiXCR. The sample contains about 1.6 million distinct CDR3 sequences, around 35% of which appear only once. The CDR3 spans 14 residues. In germline, CDR1 is DFQATT, CDR2 SNEGSKA (reference sequence). Notes on this clonotype: At one of its ends the junction is not consistent with the germline gene, which may arise from a read error.

This TCR was recovered from a woman in her twenties or thirties in good health. This chain uses TRBV20-1 with TRBJ1-4; D is ambiguous. The specimen sequenced was blood. CDR3 DNA: TGCAGTGCTAGCCCAGGCGCAACTAATGAAAAACTGGTTTTT. Translation: CSASPGATNEKLVF.